This T cell receptor beta chain was identified in a study of T cells in Graves' hyperthyroidism and ophthalmopathy. This clonotype was counted at least ten times. Amplification of TCR beta CDR3 regions used RNA as the template. The HTBI set primed first-round TCR CDR3 RT-PCR. TCRdb reprocessed the multiplex PCR reads with MiXCR, giving one entry per CDR3 protein. The sample has roughly 580,000 distinct CDR3 sequences; approximately 13% are singletons. The sample of blood was obtained at first hyperthyroidism diagnosis (before any ophthalmopathy symptoms). The sequenced sample consisted of blood. The TCR was taken from a woman aged 25 to 45 with Graves' hyperthyroidism that later progressed to Graves' ophthalmopathy.

The CDR3 nucleotides read TGTGCCAGCACCGAGGGGGCAGGCTACACCTTC. Amino acid sequence: CASTEGAGYTF. J is TRBJ1-2 and V is TRBV6-1, with 7 bases that match TRBD1. J was trimmed by 8 bases and V by 7 bases; bases with no gene match: 4. From germline, CDR1 is MNHNS and CDR2 SASEGT. CDR3 length equals 11 residues.